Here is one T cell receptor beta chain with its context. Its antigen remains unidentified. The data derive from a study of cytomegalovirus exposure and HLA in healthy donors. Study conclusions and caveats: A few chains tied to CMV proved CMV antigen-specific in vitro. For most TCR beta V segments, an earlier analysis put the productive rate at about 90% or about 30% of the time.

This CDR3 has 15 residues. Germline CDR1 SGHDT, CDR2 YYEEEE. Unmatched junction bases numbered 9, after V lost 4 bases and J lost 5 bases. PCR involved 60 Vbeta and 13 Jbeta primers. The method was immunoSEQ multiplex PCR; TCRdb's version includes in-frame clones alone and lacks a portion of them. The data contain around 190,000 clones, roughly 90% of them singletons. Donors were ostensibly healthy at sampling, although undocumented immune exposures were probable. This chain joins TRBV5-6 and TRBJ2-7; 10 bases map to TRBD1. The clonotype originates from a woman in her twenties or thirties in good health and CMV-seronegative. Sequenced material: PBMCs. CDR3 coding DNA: TGTGCCAGCAGCCCGGGACAGGGGATAGTCCACGAGCAGTACTTC. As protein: CASSPGQGIVHEQYF.